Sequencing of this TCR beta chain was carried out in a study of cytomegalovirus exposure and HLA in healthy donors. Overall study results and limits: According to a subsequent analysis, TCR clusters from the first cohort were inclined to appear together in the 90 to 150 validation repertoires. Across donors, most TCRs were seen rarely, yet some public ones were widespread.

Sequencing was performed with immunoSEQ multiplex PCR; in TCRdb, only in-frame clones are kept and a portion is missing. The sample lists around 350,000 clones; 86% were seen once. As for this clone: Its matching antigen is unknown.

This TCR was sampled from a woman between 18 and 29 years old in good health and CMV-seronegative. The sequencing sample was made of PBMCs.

The DNA for the CDR3 is TGTGCCAGTAGTGCGGGACTAGCGGCCAATGAGCAGTTCTTC. Translation: CASSAGLAANEQFF. The chain couples TRBV19 to TRBJ2-1; TRBD2 aligns across 11 bases. The V gene's germline CDR1 is LNHDA and CDR2 SQIVND (reference sequence). The CDR3 sequence is 14 residues long. With 5 bases clipped from V and 6 bases from J, the junction kept 3 bases outside the gene matches.